This TCR beta chain comes out of a study of T-cell reconstitution after alpha-beta-depleted transplantation in children. This clonotype was seen a few times. As yet, its antigen is unknown. The CDR3 extends over 15 amino acids. Looked up from germline, CDR1 is DFQATT and CDR2 is SNEGSKA (reference sequence). V was trimmed by 0 bases and J by 7 bases, leaving 15 bases between them. Unique molecular identifiers featured in how the TCRbeta library was prepared. Each CDR3 protein is one row after TCRdb ran MiXCR on the PCR reads. The sample consists of over 100,000 distinct CDR3 sequences, approximately 8% of them appearing once. Overall study results and limits: Two months or so post-transplant, alpha-beta T cells reportedly derived from several hundred expanded graft clones. At one year after transplant, newly produced T cells mostly accounted for T-cell counts and diversity. Surviving recipient T cells and thymic progenitors accounted for the high day-60 TCRbeta diversity observed in some patients.

The source of this sequence is a boy younger than 10 with acute lymphoblastic leukemia, due to receive a stem cell transplant. The sequences come from PBMCs, collected before TCRalphabeta/CD19-depleted stem cell transplant. This rearrangement joins TRBV20-1 to TRBJ1-4, with D perhaps matching TRBD1 (5 bases). CDR3 loop: CSARDGGQGGEKLFF. CDR3 DNA: TGCAGTGCTAGAGATGGAGGCCAGGGCGGTGAAAAACTGTTTTTT.